The 12 T cell receptor beta chains in this list originate from one sample, sequenced in a study of cytomegalovirus exposure and HLA in healthy donors. The assay was immunoSEQ multiplex PCR, and TCRdb's table has in-frame clones only and misses some. The sample yields under 400,000 clones, over 75% seen once. The sequenced sample was PBMCs. The source of these receptors is a man aged 25 to 40 in good health and CMV-seronegative.

J is TRBJ2-2 and V is TRBV11-2; D is unresolved. Germline V gene lookup returns CDR1 SGHAT and CDR2 FQNNGV. Trimming cost V 1 base and J 0 bases, with 9 bases left between them. The CDR3 loop spans 16 amino acids. The DNA for the CDR3 is TGTGCCAGCAGCTTAGTGAGCGAGGCGAACACCGGGGAGCTGTTTTTT. Protein product: CASSLVSEANTGELFF.

J is TRBJ2-5 and V is TRBV9; 14 bases align to TRBD2. CDR1 and CDR2 from the germline V gene are SGDLS and YYNGEE. V lost 2 bases to trimming and J lost 5 bases; unmatched junction nucleotides: 11. This CDR3 region has 18 residues. CDR3 sequence (DNA): TGTGCCAGCAGCGTCGGACTAGCGGGGGGCAATTACAGGGAGACCCAGTACTTC. It specifies CASSVGLAGGNYRETQYF.

Concerning this clone itself: Other nucleotide sequences from this sample produce the same CDR3. V gene TRBV5-4 combines with J gene TRBJ1-6, with a possible D match to TRBD1 (5 bases). Trimming stripped 2 bases from V and 7 bases from J, with 10 bases between. This CDR3 contains 14 residues. Germline V gene sequence: CDR1 SGHNT, CDR2 YYREEE (reference sequence). The CDR3 nucleotides read TGTGCCAGCAGCTTCTTCGGGGGAAATTCACCCCTCCACTTT. It specifies CASSFFGGNSPLHF.

This clone was recorded once. The chain is built from TRBV30 and TRBJ2-1, with TRBD2 matching 9 bases. CDR3 size: 13 residues. V shed 3 bases and J 6 bases; nucleotides not matched to a gene: 3. The V gene's germline CDR1 is GTSNPN and CDR2 SVGIG (reference sequence). The CDR3 sequence is CAWRAGGPNEQFF. The CDR3 region has the DNA TGTGCCTGGAGGGCGGGGGGGCCCAATGAGCAGTTCTTC.

The V call is TRBV19, the J call TRBJ2-3; a possible D gene is TRBD2 (6 bases). In germline, CDR1 is LNHDA, CDR2 SQIVND (reference sequence). This CDR3 has 15 residues. V lost 6 bases and J lost 3, with 16 bases in between. In nucleotides, the CDR3 is TGTGCCAGTAGGACTTTGGAGGGGAGGACAGATACGCAGTATTTT. This sequence encodes CASRTLEGRTDTQYF.

V usage is TRBV19 and J usage is TRBJ2-7; 8 bases fit TRBD1. The V and J ends lost 5 bases and 2 bases, in that order; junction bases with no gene match: 2. CDR1 and CDR2 (germline): LNHDA, SQIVND (reference sequence). This CDR3 has 13 amino acids. This CDR3 is CASSDRGTYEQYF. DNA for the CDR3: TGTGCCAGTAGTGACAGGGGAACCTACGAGCAGTACTTC.

In this sample, this clone turned up once. The chain employs TRBV13 and TRBJ2-3; 11 nucleotides match TRBD2. Unmatched junction bases numbered 1, after V lost 6 bases and J lost 2 bases. The CDR3 runs 14 residues. Looked up from germline, CDR1 is PRHDT and CDR2 is FYEKMQ (reference sequence). The CDR3 DNA reads as TGTGCCAGCAGTAGCGGGGGGGTCACAGATACGCAGTATTTT. It is translated as CASSSGGVTDTQYF.

The V gene is TRBV6-6, the J gene TRBJ2-1; D is perhaps TRBD2 (6 bases). Deletions cut 10 bases from V and 5 bases from J, with 21 bases between. Germline CDR1 MNHNY, CDR2 SVGAGI (reference sequence). This CDR3 has 15 amino acids. CDR3 amino acids: CATSAIFGGDNEQFF. The CDR3 region has the DNA TGTGCCACCTCTGCTATTTTCGGGGGTGACAATGAGCAGTTCTTC.

The chain combines TRBV7-8 with TRBJ1-1; no clear D gene. Germline lookup yields CDR1 SGHVS and CDR2 FQNEAQ. This CDR3 spans 16 amino acids. V was cut by 1 base and J by 1 base, with 13 bases left in between. The CDR3 DNA reads as TGTGCCAGCAGCTTAGTACTAGACATGGAGAACACTGAAGCTTTCTTT. Residues: CASSLVLDMENTEAFF.

The V and J genes are TRBV7-9 and TRBJ2-1; perhaps TRBD2 as D (6 bases). Germline values: CDR1 SEHNR, CDR2 FQNEAQ (reference sequence). V was shortened by 7 bases and J by 4 bases, with 17 bases between the two germline ends. CDR3 length equals 15 residues. For the CDR3, the DNA is TGTGCCAGCAACGCGTGGCGGGGAACTTACAATGAGCAGTTCTTC. This translates into CASNAWRGTYNEQFF.

The V and J genes are TRBV7-2 and TRBJ2-7, with D perhaps matching TRBD1 (6 bases). Germline assignment: CDR1 SGHTA and CDR2 FQGNSA. The CDR3 contains 14 residues. With 1 base removed from V and 7 bases from J, the gap between germline ends came to 14 bases. The CDR3 DNA follows: TGTGCCAGCAGCTTAGGCCGGACAGTCAAAGAGCAGTACTTC. Translating gives CASSLGRTVKEQYF.

This sequence joins TRBV7-8 and TRBJ1-1, with 11 positions matching TRBD1. This CDR3 spans 16 amino acids. The germline gives CDR1 SGHVS, CDR2 FQNEAQ. With 5 bases clipped from V and 1 base from J, the junction kept 6 bases outside the gene matches. CDR3 protein: CASSPGTGGTNTEAFF. The CDR3 DNA reads TGTGCCAGCAGCCCGGGGACAGGGGGAACGAACACTGAAGCTTTCTTT.